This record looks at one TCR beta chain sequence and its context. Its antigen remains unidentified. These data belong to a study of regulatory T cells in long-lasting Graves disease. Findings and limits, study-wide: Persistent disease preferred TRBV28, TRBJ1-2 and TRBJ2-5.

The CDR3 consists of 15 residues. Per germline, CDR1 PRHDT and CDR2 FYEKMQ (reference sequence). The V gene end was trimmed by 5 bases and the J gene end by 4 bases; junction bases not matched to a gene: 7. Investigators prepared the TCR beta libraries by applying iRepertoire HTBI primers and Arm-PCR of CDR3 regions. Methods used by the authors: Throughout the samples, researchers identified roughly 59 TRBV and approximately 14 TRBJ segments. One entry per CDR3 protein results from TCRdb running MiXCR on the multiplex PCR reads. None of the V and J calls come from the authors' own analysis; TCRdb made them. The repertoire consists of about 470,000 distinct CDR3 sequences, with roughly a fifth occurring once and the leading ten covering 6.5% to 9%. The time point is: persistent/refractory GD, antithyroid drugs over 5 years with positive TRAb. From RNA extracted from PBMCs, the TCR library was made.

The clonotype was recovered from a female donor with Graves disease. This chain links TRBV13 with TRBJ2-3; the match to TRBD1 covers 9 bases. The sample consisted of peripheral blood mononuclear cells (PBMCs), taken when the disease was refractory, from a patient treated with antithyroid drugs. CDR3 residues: CASSLWGQGADTQYF. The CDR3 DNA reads TGTGCCAGCAGCCTTTGGGGACAGGGCGCAGATACGCAGTATTTT.